These 25 T cell receptor beta chains originate from one sample sequenced in a study of shared clonotypes between healthy human individuals. Clones were sequenced by immunoSEQ multiplex PCR, and TCRdb holds only the in-frame ones, with some missing. The sample yields more than 2 million clones, about 93% seen once. The naive CD8 fraction comprised CD45RO-negative cells positively selected for CCR7 and excluded terminally differentiated effector memory CD45RA+ cells. Sequencing used naive CD8+ T cells from PBMCs. These TCRs come from a man aged 18 to 30 in good health. Some clones in this sample may be carry-over from other donors' samples.

The chain uses TRBV7-8 and TRBJ2-1; D perhaps matches TRBD2 (5 bases). There are 15 residues in the CDR3. Trimming pared 2 bases from V and 3 bases from J, leaving 11 bases between. In germline, CDR1 is SGHVS, CDR2 FQNEAQ. CDR3 residues: CASSLSSGVYNEQFF. The CDR3, as DNA: TGTGCCAGCAGCTTATCCAGCGGAGTCTACAATGAGCAGTTCTTC.

The rearrangement joins TRBV29-1 to TRBJ1-1, with 8 bases aligning to TRBD1. The CDR3 totals 12 residues. Germline V CDR1 and CDR2: SQVTM, ANQGSEA. Trimming removed 6 bases from V and 4 bases from J; junction bases left unmatched: 4. As DNA, the CDR3 is TGCAGCGTCCGGACAGGGCGCACTGAAGCTTTCTTT. The encoded protein is CSVRTGRTEAFF.

The chain links TRBV7-9 to TRBJ1-3, with D possibly matching TRBD1 (5 bases). The V end lost 11 bases, the J end lost 0 bases, and 5 bases lay between the germline ends. The CDR3 spans 11 residues. Looked up from germline, CDR1 is SEHNR and CDR2 is FQNEAQ (reference sequence). The CDR3 region is CAQGSGNTIYF. The CDR3 DNA reads TGTGCCCAGGGCTCTGGAAACACCATATATTTT.

The CDR3 spells CASSVFSSPANIQYF. For the CDR3, the DNA is TGTGCCAGCAGCGTTTTTAGCAGCCCCGCGAACATTCAGTACTTC. This chain joins TRBV9 and TRBJ2-4; unclear D gene. The CDR3 is 15 amino acids. V was trimmed by 2 bases and J by 7 bases, leaving 16 bases between them. The V gene's germline CDR1 is SGDLS and CDR2 YYNGEE. Complete variable domain (other parts from reference TRBV9 and TRBJ2-4): DSGVTQTPKHLITATGQRVTLRCSPRSGDLSVYWYQQSLDQGLQFLIQYYNGEERAKGNILERFSAQQFPDLHSELNLSSLELGDSALYFCASSVFSSPANIQYFGAGTRLSVL.

The chain has TRBV27 and TRBJ2-2, with a weak D call TRBD1 (5 bases). The germline V and J ends were trimmed by 5 bases and 5 bases, with 12 bases remaining between them. CDR1 and CDR2 from the germline V gene are MNHEY and SMNVEV (reference sequence). This CDR3 contains 14 residues. The CDR3 DNA follows: TGTGCCAGCAGTCGCCTCCAGGGAACCGGGGAGCTGTTTTTT. Its protein product is CASSRLQGTGELFF.

A remark on this clone: Other DNA sequences from this sample encode an identical CDR3 as well. The J gene is TRBJ1-5, the V gene TRBV15; D call uncertain. V lost 0 bases, J lost 1 base, and 10 bases lay in between. This CDR3 has 16 amino acids. In germline, CDR1 is LNHNV, CDR2 YYDKDF (reference sequence). The CDR3 DNA sequence: TGTGCCACCAGCAGAGACGGCCCAAGAAGCAATCAGCCCCAGCATTTT. Translating it yields CATSRDGPRSNQPQHF.

The V gene is TRBV5-1, the J gene TRBJ2-1; D is unclear. The CDR3 is made up of 15 amino acids. Germline assignment: CDR1 SGHRS and CDR2 YFSETQ. The germline V and J ends were trimmed by 2 bases and 5 bases, with 14 bases remaining between them. The CDR3: CASSLAANLNNEQFF. The CDR3 DNA sequence: TGCGCCAGCAGCTTAGCAGCGAATTTAAACAATGAGCAGTTCTTC.

The chain uses TRBV28 and TRBJ2-7; 7 bases line up with TRBD1. The germline CDR1 and CDR2 sequences are MDHEN and SYDVKM. Germline trimming cut 6 bases from V and 3 bases from J; bases unmatched to any gene: 14. CDR3 size: 16 residues. The CDR3 is CASSQGVGTDYYEQYF. As DNA, the CDR3 is TGTGCCAGCAGCCAGGGGGTTGGGACAGACTACTACGAGCAGTACTTC.

Concerning this clone itself: This CDR3 is also generated by other DNA sequences in the sample. The genes are TRBV5-4 and TRBJ1-2; D unclear. The CDR3 spans 13 residues. Trimming left V 3 bases short and J 4 bases short, with 10 bases between. CDR1 and CDR2 (germline): SGHNT, YYREEE (reference sequence). In DNA form, the CDR3 reads TGTGCCAGCAGCTCGGACGAGGGCTATGGCTACACCTTC. Its translation is CASSSDEGYGYTF.

The V call is TRBV6-6, the J call TRBJ2-7; TRBD1 matches at 7 bases. Germline loops: CDR1 MNHNY, CDR2 SVGAGI (reference sequence). This CDR3 has 13 amino acids. Losses at the gene ends were 7 bases for V and 3 bases for J; bases not matched to a gene: 6. For the CDR3, the DNA is TGTGCCAGCACGAGAGGGGGCGGCTACGAGCAGTACTTC. Translation gives CASTRGGGYEQYF.

The genes are TRBV27 and TRBJ2-3; tentative D call: TRBD2 (6 bases). CDR1 MNHEY and CDR2 SMNVEV come from the germline V gene (reference sequence). The CDR3 is 18 residues long. The ends were cut back, 7 bases at V and 0 bases at J, with 23 bases in the middle. The CDR3 coding sequence is TGTGCCAGCAAGCCTCGGGCTAGCGCAGGGTCTAGCACAGATACGCAGTATTTT. As protein: CASKPRASAGSSTDTQYF.

The V gene is TRBV9, the J gene TRBJ2-2; D is tentatively TRBD1 or TRBD2 (6 bases each). V was clipped by 6 bases and J by 5 bases, with 11 bases between them. CDR1 and CDR2 from the germline V gene are SGDLS and YYNGEE. The CDR3 is made up of 13 amino acids. CDR3 residues: CASNLGGTGELFF. The CDR3 coding sequence is TGTGCCAGCAACCTAGGGGGGACCGGGGAGCTGTTTTTT.

This rearrangement joins TRBV10-3 to TRBJ1-2; no clear D gene. Germline assignment: CDR1 ENHRY and CDR2 SYGVKD. This CDR3 has 11 amino acids. V lost 10 bases and J 1 base, leaving 7 bases between the germline ends. The DNA of the CDR3 is TGTGCCACCCAGGTTAACTATGGCTACACCTTC. Residues: CATQVNYGYTF.

This chain links TRBV7-9 with TRBJ2-3; the D gene is possibly TRBD2 (6 bases). The CDR3 has 18 residues. Trimming took 2 bases from V and 0 from J, leaving 18 bases between them. Germline V CDR1 and CDR2: SEHNR, FQNEAQ (reference sequence). The CDR3 protein is CASSLKTRLGESTDTQYF. CDR3 sequence (DNA): TGTGCCAGCAGCTTAAAAACGAGACTAGGGGAGAGCACAGATACGCAGTATTTT.

The chain combines TRBV7-3 with TRBJ1-5; 9 nucleotides line up with TRBD1. The V and J ends lost 5 bases and 0 bases, in that order; junction bases with no gene match: 14. Germline values: CDR1 SGHTA, CDR2 FQGTGA. The CDR3 has 19 residues. The CDR3: CASSQTIWDRDLSNQPQHF. CDR3 nucleotides: TGTGCCAGCAGCCAGACTATCTGGGACAGGGACCTTAGCAATCAGCCCCAGCATTTT.

The rearrangement uses TRBV15 and TRBJ2-7, with 10 bases aligning to TRBD1. The CDR3 is 14 amino acids. After removal of 6 bases from V and 4 bases from J, the junction contained 6 bases not matched to a gene. Per germline, CDR1 LNHNV and CDR2 YYDKDF (reference sequence). CDR3: CATSLGTGAYEQYF. CDR3 nucleotides: TGTGCCACCAGTCTGGGGACAGGGGCGTACGAGCAGTACTTC.

The gene calls are TRBV6-6 and TRBJ1-1, with TRBD1 matching over 9 bases. CDR1 is MNHNY and CDR2 is SVGAGI in the germline V gene (reference sequence). There are 16 residues in the CDR3. With 8 bases clipped from V and 0 bases from J, the junction kept 10 bases outside the gene matches. The CDR3 coding sequence is TGTGCCAGCGGCGGGGACAGGGTTACCATGAACACTGAAGCTTTCTTT. Protein product: CASGGDRVTMNTEAFF.

The V call is TRBV9, the J call TRBJ2-7, with 10 bases identical to TRBD1. Per the germline V gene, CDR1 is SGDLS and CDR2 is YYNGEE. There are 14 residues in the CDR3. Trimming removed 4 bases from V and 5 bases from J; junction bases left unmatched: 6. Written as DNA, the CDR3 is TGTGCCAGCAGCAGGGGACAGGGGTTCGACGAGCAGTACTTC. It is translated as CASSRGQGFDEQYF.

The table lists this clone with a few counts. V gene TRBV18 combines with J gene TRBJ2-2; perhaps TRBD2 as D (5 bases). Per germline, CDR1 KGHSH and CDR2 LQKENI. The CDR3 covers 16 residues. Trimming removed 2 bases at V and 3 bases at J, with 13 bases between. This chain's CDR3 is CASSPGPSQYTGELFF. For the CDR3, the DNA is TGTGCCAGCTCACCAGGGCCTAGCCAATACACCGGGGAGCTGTTTTTT.

The chain joins TRBV10-3 to TRBJ2-3; no clear D. V was cut by 4 bases and J by 0 bases, with 5 bases left in between. The CDR3 is made up of 13 amino acids. CDR1 is ENHRY and CDR2 is SYGVKD in the germline V gene. In DNA, the CDR3 is TGTGCCATCAGTGGGGTTAGCACAGATACGCAGTATTTT. Translated: CAISGVSTDTQYF.

The gene calls are TRBV7-3 and TRBJ1-1; TRBD1 matches at 7 bases. Per germline, CDR1 SGHTA and CDR2 FQGTGA. Trimming cost V 4 bases and J 6 bases; bases outside gene matches: 8. This CDR3 spans 14 amino acids. CDR3 region: CASSSTGYNAEAFF. In nucleotides, the CDR3 is TGTGCCAGCAGCTCGACAGGGTATAACGCTGAAGCTTTCTTT.

The chain couples TRBV7-6 to TRBJ2-5; D call uncertain. Trimming pared 3 bases from V and 5 bases from J, leaving 13 bases between. This CDR3 contains 14 residues. CDR1 is SGHVS, CDR2 FNYEAQ, per germline. CDR3 protein: CASSFVWGSETQYF. CDR3 DNA sequence: TGTGCCAGCAGCTTTGTTTGGGGTTCGGAGACCCAGTACTTC.

This sequence joins TRBV5-4 and TRBJ2-1; D ambiguous. Germline CDR1 reads SGHNT; CDR2 reads YYREEE (reference sequence). V lost 5 bases, J lost 7 bases, and 10 bases lay in between. This CDR3 spans 12 amino acids. The CDR3 spells CASSMTLNEQFF. The CDR3 bases are TGTGCCAGCAGTATGACTCTTAATGAGCAGTTCTTC.

The CDR3, as DNA: TGCGCCAGCAGCTTTTTCGAAGGGGCCCAGAATGAGCAGTTCTTC. Translating it yields CASSFFEGAQNEQFF. This chain uses TRBV5-1 with TRBJ2-1; the D gene is possibly TRBD1 (5 bases). This CDR3 region has 15 residues. The V end lost 2 bases, the J end lost 7 bases, and 16 bases lay between the germline ends. Germline V lookup: CDR1 SGHRS, CDR2 YFSETQ.

The chain is built from TRBV27 and TRBJ1-1, with 7 bases that match TRBD1. The CDR3 sequence is 16 residues long. Germline CDR1 and CDR2: MNHEY and SMNVEV (reference sequence). Germline trimming cut 5 bases from V and 0 bases from J; bases unmatched to any gene: 9. The CDR3 reads CASSPRDSSMNTEAFF. The CDR3 DNA follows: TGTGCCAGCAGTCCTAGGGACAGCAGTATGAACACTGAAGCTTTCTTT.